The 26 T cell receptor beta chains presented below share a single source sample, sequenced in a study of siplizumab effects on memory and regulatory T cells. TCRdb keeps only in-frame clones here, not all; method: immunoSEQ multiplex PCR. This repertoire shows 75,000 to 100,000 clones, 85% to 95% found once; its top ten account for roughly 1.3%. The sequenced sample consisted of non-Treg CD4+ T cells sorted from blood. Receptors originate from a human donor in good health.

The chain couples TRBV29-1 to TRBJ2-7; 15 nucleotides agree with TRBD2. This CDR3 has 16 amino acids. The V segment lost 5 bases and the J segment 2 bases; nucleotides outside the gene matches: 7. Germline V gene data show CDR1 as SQVTM and CDR2 as ANQGSEA. The CDR3: CSVRDGLAGGAYEQYF. CDR3 in DNA: TGCAGCGTTCGAGACGGACTAGCGGGAGGGGCCTACGAGCAGTACTTC.

The gene calls are TRBV30 and TRBJ2-7; D call uncertain. V was shortened by 5 bases and J by 3 bases, with 8 bases between the two germline ends. CDR3 length: 11 residues. Germline CDR1 is GTSNPN and CDR2 is SVGIG (reference sequence). The CDR3 sequence is CAWDRYYEQYF. The CDR3 nucleotides read TGTGCCTGGGATCGATACTACGAGCAGTACTTC.

V is TRBV18 and J is TRBJ2-7, with 9 bases that match TRBD2. Trimming at V came to 8 bases and at J to 1 base, leaving 9 bases not matched to a gene. The germline gives CDR1 KGHSH, CDR2 LQKENI. This CDR3 has 15 amino acids. CDR3 in amino acids: CASRYGSGSSYEQYF. The DNA of the CDR3 is TGTGCCAGCCGTTACGGTAGCGGGAGTTCCTACGAGCAGTACTTC.

The gene calls are TRBV27 and TRBJ2-2, with 12 bases that match TRBD1. This CDR3 spans 20 amino acids. Germline values: CDR1 MNHEY, CDR2 SMNVEV (reference sequence). The V and J ends lost 3 bases and 6 bases, in that order; junction bases with no gene match: 17. The CDR3 loop is CASSFRLRDRGRKTPGELFF. The CDR3 coding sequence is TGTGCCAGCAGTTTCCGCCTCCGGGACAGGGGGCGCAAAACACCCGGGGAGCTGTTTTTT.

The genes are TRBV27 and TRBJ1-2; D unresolved. The ends were cut back, 3 bases at V and 6 bases at J, with 17 bases in the middle. Germline V CDR1 and CDR2: MNHEY, SMNVEV (reference sequence). The CDR3 length is 15 residues. The chain's CDR3 is CASSLVRAPLNGYTF. CDR3 DNA sequence: TGTGCCAGCAGTTTGGTCCGGGCTCCTCTGAATGGCTACACCTTC.

The chain carries TRBV27 and TRBJ2-1, with TRBD2 identical over 8 bases. With V trimmed by 3 bases and J by 5 bases, 6 bases remained unmatched. The germline V gene encodes CDR1 MNHEY and CDR2 SMNVEV (reference sequence). The CDR3 loop spans 15 amino acids. For the CDR3, the DNA is TGTGCCAGCAGTTTGGGCGGGAGGACTCACAATGAGCAGTTCTTC. It encodes CASSLGGRTHNEQFF.

V and J are TRBV10-3 and TRBJ1-1; D gene uncertain. The V gene lost 6 bases and the J gene lost 0 bases, with 11 bases spanning the gap. CDR3 size: 14 residues. Germline CDR1 ENHRY, CDR2 SYGVKD. The DNA for the CDR3 is TGTGCCATCAGGGAGGCACTCATGAACACTGAAGCTTTCTTT. It encodes CAIREALMNTEAFF.

The rearrangement joins TRBV28 to TRBJ1-4, with D perhaps TRBD1 (6 bases). CDR1 and CDR2 from the germline V gene are MDHEN and SYDVKM. The CDR3 spans 15 residues. The V and J ends lost 8 bases and 6 bases respectively, with 19 bases between them. CDR3 sequence (DNA): TGTGCCAGCGGGGGAACCCGGGCAGGGGATGAAAAACTGTTTTTT. It translates to CASGGTRAGDEKLFF.

This clone came up a few times. V is TRBV15 and J is TRBJ2-5; 8 nucleotides align to TRBD2. The CDR3 has 18 amino acids. Trimming took 0 bases from V and 5 from J; bases not matched to a gene: 14. The germline CDR1 and CDR2 sequences are LNHNV and YYDKDF (reference sequence). Written as DNA, the CDR3 is TGTGCCACCAGCAGAGATCAATCGGGCGCGGGAGGATTTGAGACCCAGTACTTC. Translation gives CATSRDQSGAGGFETQYF.

The rearrangement uses TRBV28 and TRBJ2-1; 7 bases match TRBD2. Germline trimming cut 3 bases from V and 2 bases from J; bases unmatched to any gene: 10. This CDR3 is 17 amino acids long. Germline V CDR1 and CDR2: MDHEN, SYDVKM. CDR3 DNA: TGTGCCAGCAGTTTTCTGGGAGGGCCTGTCACCTACAATGAGCAGTTCTTC. Protein sequence: CASSFLGGPVTYNEQFF.

The rearrangement uses TRBV7-8 and TRBJ2-5; 13 bases are a match to TRBD2. This CDR3 has 20 residues. With V trimmed by 2 bases and J by 3 bases, 15 bases remained unmatched. From germline, CDR1 is SGHVS and CDR2 FQNEAQ. Written as DNA, the CDR3 is TGTGCCAGCAGCTTAAAGTTCGGGACTAGCGGGATTGGGGAGGAAGAGACCCAGTACTTC. Its protein product is CASSLKFGTSGIGEEETQYF.

CDR3 amino acids: CASRALPLYEQYF. The CDR3 DNA follows: TGTGCCAGCAGGGCGCTACCGCTCTACGAGCAGTACTTC. This sequence joins TRBV28 and TRBJ2-7; D not resolved. CDR3 length: 13 residues. V was shortened by 6 bases and J by 3 bases, with 12 bases between the two germline ends. Germline lookup yields CDR1 MDHEN and CDR2 SYDVKM.

The V and J genes are TRBV28 and TRBJ2-7; 7 bases agree with TRBD2. The CDR3 runs 16 residues. The V gene's germline CDR1 is MDHEN and CDR2 SYDVKM. V lost 2 bases to trimming and J lost 1 base; unmatched junction nucleotides: 8. DNA for the CDR3: TGTGCCAGCAGTTTACAAATGCGGACTAGGTCCTACGAGCAGTACTTC. It yields the protein CASSLQMRTRSYEQYF.

The chain has TRBV27 and TRBJ2-3, with D possibly being TRBD2 (7 bases). The CDR3 runs to 15 residues. The V gene's germline CDR1 is MNHEY and CDR2 SMNVEV (reference sequence). V was trimmed by 10 bases and J by 8 bases, leaving 25 bases between them. CDR3 loop: CATSRGQAGSVTQYF. DNA for the CDR3: TGTGCCACTTCCAGGGGCCAAGCGGGATCGGTTACGCAGTATTTT.

The rearrangement uses TRBV28 and TRBJ2-7, with 12 positions matching TRBD2. CDR3 length: 16 amino acids. With 7 bases clipped from V and 0 bases from J, the junction kept 7 bases outside the gene matches. Germline CDR1 is MDHEN and CDR2 is SYDVKM. The CDR3 coding sequence is TGTGCCAGCAATACTAAGGGACTAGCGGGCTCCTACGAGCAGTACTTC. Translating gives CASNTKGLAGSYEQYF.

The rearrangement links TRBV6-5 to TRBJ2-5; 9 bases line up with TRBD1. Germline V gene lookup returns CDR1 MNHEY and CDR2 SVGAGI. The CDR3 totals 13 residues. Trimming at V came to 6 bases and at J to 7 bases, leaving 6 bases not matched to a gene. The CDR3 protein is CASRQTGGGTQYF. The DNA for the CDR3 is TGTGCCAGCAGACAGACAGGGGGAGGGACCCAGTACTTC.

The chain couples TRBV7-3 to TRBJ2-7; D possibly uses TRBD1 or TRBD2 (5 bases each). Trimming took off 2 bases at V and 3 bases at J, with 8 bases between the two ends. There are 13 residues in the CDR3. CDR1 SGHTA and CDR2 FQGTGA come from the germline V gene. CDR3 sequence (DNA): TGTGCCAGCAGCTTACGGGGCAACTACGAGCAGTACTTC. Its translation: CASSLRGNYEQYF.

The rearrangement uses TRBV27 and TRBJ2-1; 7 bases are shared with TRBD1. Germline loops: CDR1 MNHEY, CDR2 SMNVEV (reference sequence). The CDR3 extends over 12 amino acids. The trim removed 3 bases at V and 7 bases at J, leaving 0 bases unmatched. The DNA for the CDR3 is TGTGCCAGCAGTTTCAGGGGGAATGAGCAGTTCTTC. Translating gives CASSFRGNEQFF.

The chain couples TRBV6-5 to TRBJ1-2, with unresolved D. V gave up 6 bases and J gave up 8 bases, with 13 bases separating them. The CDR3 totals 12 residues. Per germline, CDR1 MNHEY and CDR2 SVGAGI. The CDR3 reads CASRGWAGGYTF. The CDR3 DNA reads TGTGCCAGCAGGGGTTGGGCAGGCGGCTACACCTTC.

The chain employs TRBV6-1 and TRBJ1-1; D is ambiguous. The V end was cut by 2 bases, the J end by 4 bases, with 14 bases between. The CDR3 length is 15 residues. Germline CDR1 reads MNHNS; CDR2 reads SASEGT. CDR3 nucleotides: TGTGCCAGCAGTGAAATCCCCATGGTAGGCACTGAAGCTTTCTTT. It specifies CASSEIPMVGTEAFF.

The chain recombines TRBV5-1 with TRBJ1-5; possible D gene TRBD1, 5 bases. Germline CDR1 is SGHRS and CDR2 is YFSETQ. Trimming cost V 0 bases and J 1 base, with 8 bases left between them. The length of the CDR3 is 15 residues. The CDR3 coding sequence is TGCGCCAGCAGCTTGGGTGGGGGGAGCAATCAGCCCCAGCATTTT. This translates into CASSLGGGSNQPQHF.

The rearrangement uses TRBV7-6 and TRBJ2-5, with D possibly being TRBD1 (5 bases). CDR3 length: 15 amino acids. Trimming removed 3 bases from V and 4 bases from J, with 15 bases in between. Germline-derived CDR1 and CDR2 are SGHVS and FNYEAQ. CDR3 loop: CASSFDRPPRETQYF. In nucleotides, the CDR3 is TGTGCCAGCAGCTTCGACAGACCCCCAAGAGAGACCCAGTACTTC.

The chain has TRBV6-6 and TRBJ1-4, with TRBD1 as a possible D gene (5 bases). Germline loops: CDR1 MNHNY, CDR2 SVGAGI (reference sequence). The CDR3 covers 15 residues. Trimming stripped 8 bases from V and 7 bases from J, with 20 bases between. The CDR3 is CASGRAFVGGEKLFF. The CDR3 nucleotides are TGTGCCAGCGGCAGGGCTTTCGTGGGAGGTGAAAAACTGTTTTTT.

The chain links TRBV11-2 to TRBJ1-6, with 7 bases fitting TRBD1. V lost 6 bases and J lost 7; bases outside the gene matches: 18. There are 18 residues in the CDR3. Germline CDR1 is SGHAT and CDR2 is FQNNGV. DNA of the CDR3: TGTGCCAGCAGTCGACAGGGAAAAGTGGCAATCAAGAATTCACCCCTCCACTTT. Protein product: CASSRQGKVAIKNSPLHF.

This sequence joins TRBV7-2 and TRBJ2-1; TRBD2 matches 7 bases. There are 18 residues in the CDR3. Germline V CDR1 and CDR2: SGHTA, FQGNSA. The junction had 8 bases not matched to a gene; V was cut back by 0 bases and J by 0 bases. The CDR3 DNA sequence: TGTGCCAGCAGCTTAGCCGTTTTGGGCGGGAGCTCCTACAATGAGCAGTTCTTC. Its protein is CASSLAVLGGSSYNEQFF.

The V and J genes are TRBV5-1 and TRBJ2-3, with no clear D. Trimming left V 0 bases short and J 3 bases short, with 14 bases between. In germline, CDR1 is SGHRS, CDR2 YFSETQ. This CDR3 contains 16 residues. CDR3 sequence: CASSLGTAIGTDTQYF. For the CDR3, the DNA is TGCGCCAGCAGCTTGGGCACAGCGATTGGTACAGATACGCAGTATTTT.